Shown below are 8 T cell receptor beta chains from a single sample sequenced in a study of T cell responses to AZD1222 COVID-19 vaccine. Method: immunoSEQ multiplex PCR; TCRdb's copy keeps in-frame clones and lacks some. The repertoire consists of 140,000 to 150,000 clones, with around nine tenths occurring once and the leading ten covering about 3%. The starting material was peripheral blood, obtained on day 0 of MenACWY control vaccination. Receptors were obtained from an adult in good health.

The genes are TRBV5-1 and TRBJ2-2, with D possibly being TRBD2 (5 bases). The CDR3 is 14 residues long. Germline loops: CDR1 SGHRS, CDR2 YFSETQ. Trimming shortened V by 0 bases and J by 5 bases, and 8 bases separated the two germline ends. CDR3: CASSLATGTGELFF. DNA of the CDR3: TGCGCCAGCAGCTTGGCGACGGGGACCGGGGAGCTGTTTTTT.

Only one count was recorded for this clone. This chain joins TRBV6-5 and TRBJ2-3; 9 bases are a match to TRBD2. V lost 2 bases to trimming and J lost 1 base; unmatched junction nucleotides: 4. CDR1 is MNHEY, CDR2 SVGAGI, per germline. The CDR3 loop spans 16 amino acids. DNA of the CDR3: TGTGCCAGCAGTTACGCGGGAGGGAAGGGCACAGATACGCAGTATTTT. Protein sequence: CASSYAGGKGTDTQYF.

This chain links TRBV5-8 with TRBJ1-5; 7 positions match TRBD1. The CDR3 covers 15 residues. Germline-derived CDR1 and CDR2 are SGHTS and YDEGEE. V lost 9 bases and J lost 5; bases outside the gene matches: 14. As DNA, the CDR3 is TGTGCCACCACAAGGACAGGAACCGGGGATCAGCCCCAGCATTTT. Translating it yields CATTRTGTGDQPQHF.

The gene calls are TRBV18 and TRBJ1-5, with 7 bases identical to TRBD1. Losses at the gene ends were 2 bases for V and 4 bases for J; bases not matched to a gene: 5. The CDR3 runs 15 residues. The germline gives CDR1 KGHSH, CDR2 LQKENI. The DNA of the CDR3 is TGTGCCAGCTCACCAGGGACAGTGAAAAATCAGCCCCAGCATTTT. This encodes CASSPGTVKNQPQHF.

The CDR3 nucleotides are TGTGCCAGCAGCTTATATCTCTCTGGAAACACCATATATTTT. It specifies CASSLYLSGNTIYF. The rearrangement links TRBV11-2 to TRBJ1-3; D is undetermined. Trimming took 2 bases from V and 0 from J, leaving 5 bases between them. This CDR3 contains 14 residues. Germline V lookup: CDR1 SGHAT, CDR2 FQNNGV. The full variable domain, rest sourced from reference TRBV11-2 and TRBJ1-3, is EAGVAQSPRYKIIEKRQSVAFWCNPISGHATLYWYQQILGQGPKLLIQFQNNGVVDDSQLPKDRFSAERLKGVDSTLKIQPAKLEDSAVYLCASSLYLSGNTIYFGEGSWLTVV.

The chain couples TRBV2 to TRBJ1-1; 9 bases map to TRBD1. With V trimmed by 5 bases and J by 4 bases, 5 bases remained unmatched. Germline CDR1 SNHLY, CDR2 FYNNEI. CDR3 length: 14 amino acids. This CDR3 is CASSNRGLGTEAFF. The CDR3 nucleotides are TGTGCCAGCAGTAACAGGGGGCTGGGCACTGAAGCTTTCTTT.

The CDR3 DNA is TGTGCCTGGAGTGTAGGTAGCGGGGGAGGCAAAAACATTCAGTACTTC. Its protein is CAWSVGSGGGKNIQYF. This rearrangement joins TRBV30 to TRBJ2-4; 9 bases match TRBD2. V trimming: 0 bases; J trimming: 3 bases; junction bases outside the gene matches: 6. Germline lookup yields CDR1 GTSNPN and CDR2 SVGIG (reference sequence). The CDR3 length is 16 residues.

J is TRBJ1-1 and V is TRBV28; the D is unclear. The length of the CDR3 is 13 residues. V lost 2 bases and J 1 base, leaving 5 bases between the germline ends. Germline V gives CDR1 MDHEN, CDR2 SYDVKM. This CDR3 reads CASSLGQNTEAFF. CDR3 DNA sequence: TGTGCCAGCAGTTTAGGCCAGAACACTGAAGCTTTCTTT.